The present TCR beta chain was sequenced within a study of spatial heterogeneity in lung cancer. General study points: Tracking of tumor mutation counts was seen in expanded intratumoral alpha and beta TCR counts.

Comment on this clonotype: What it binds is not known.

The CDR3 sequence is 11 residues long. With V trimmed by 1 base and J by 14 bases, 4 bases remained unmatched. CDR1 and CDR2 from the germline V gene are GTSNPN and SVGIG (reference sequence). Described time point: sample taken at primary tumor resection. Each TCR cDNA molecule carried a unique molecular identifier. From the 5' RACE reads, TCRdb called clonotypes with MiXCR, one entry per CDR3 protein. The data show 1,000 or so distinct CDR3 sequences, roughly 14% seen once. Sequences were derived from lung tumor tissue, sampled at surgery. This chain connects TRBV30 to TRBJ1-2; TRBD1 agrees at 10 bases. The TCR was taken from a female donor with early-stage non-small cell lung cancer. CDR3 DNA: TGTGCCTGGAGTGACAGGGGACAGGGGACCTTC. This gives the protein CAWSDRGQGTF.